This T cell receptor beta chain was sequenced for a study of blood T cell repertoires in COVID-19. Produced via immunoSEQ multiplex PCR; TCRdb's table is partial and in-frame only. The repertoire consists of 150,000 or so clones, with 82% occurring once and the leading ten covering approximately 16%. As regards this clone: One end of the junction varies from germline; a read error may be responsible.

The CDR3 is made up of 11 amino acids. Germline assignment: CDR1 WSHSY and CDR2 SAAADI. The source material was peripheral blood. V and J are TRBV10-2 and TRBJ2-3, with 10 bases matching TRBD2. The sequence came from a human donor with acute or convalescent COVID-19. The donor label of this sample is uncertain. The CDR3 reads CASRFSGGPFF. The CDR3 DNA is TGCGCCAGCAGATTTAGCGGGGGGCCCTTCTTT.